The TCR beta chain described here comes from a study of blood T cell repertoires in COVID-19. As for the study in general: Samples representing acute and convalescent COVID-19 were sourced from the United States, Italy and Spain. Sample material is recorded as cDNA or gDNA derived from T cells, B-cell-depleted T cells, or PBMCs.

Germline-derived CDR1 and CDR2 are SEHNR and FQNEAQ (reference sequence). The CDR3 has 15 residues. V was trimmed by 5 bases and J by 5 bases, leaving 19 bases between them. Study processing details: Estimated nucleated cell counts came from reference gene primer amplification. Method: immunoSEQ multiplex PCR; TCRdb's copy keeps in-frame clones and lacks some. That table gives V, J and clone size, and the DNA gave D and trimming. The sample has fewer than 250,000 clones; more than 75% are singletons. Material for sequencing was peripheral blood. This sequence joins TRBV7-9 and TRBJ2-7; maybe TRBD2 (5 bases). The receptor's source is a man between 35 and 55 years old with acute or convalescent COVID-19. CDR3 loop: CASSRDSGIIDEQYF. The CDR3 coding sequence is TGTGCCAGCAGCCGCGATTCCGGGATAATCGACGAGCAGTACTTC.